The clone carrying this T cell receptor beta chain was detected ten times or more. Its target is not known. These data come from a study of post-analysis software for immune sequencing data. The study, taken as a whole, reports: Controls showed lower frequencies than patients for five TRBV segments, and TRBV5-6, TRBV5-1 and TRBV20-1 were among these.

Per germline, CDR1 LGHDT and CDR2 YNNKEL (reference sequence). Trimming cost V 1 base and J 2 bases, with 9 bases left between them. The CDR3 extends over 15 amino acids. Unique molecular identifiers were built into the TCR beta cDNA libraries. Once about 0.9 to 11 million T cells were used, hundreds of thousands of cDNA molecules resulted. TCRdb re-called the PCR reads with MiXCR, one entry per CDR3 protein. The sample holds a few hundred thousand distinct CDR3 sequences, less than 40% seen once. The chain uses TRBV3-1 and TRBJ2-1; D possibly corresponds to TRBD1 (6 bases). The sequence was obtained from a girl between 5 and 17 years old with multiple sclerosis. Source material: blood. CDR3 residues: CASSQGQGTYNEQFF. The CDR3 nucleotides are TGTGCCAGCAGCCAAGGGCAGGGGACCTACAATGAGCAGTTCTTC.